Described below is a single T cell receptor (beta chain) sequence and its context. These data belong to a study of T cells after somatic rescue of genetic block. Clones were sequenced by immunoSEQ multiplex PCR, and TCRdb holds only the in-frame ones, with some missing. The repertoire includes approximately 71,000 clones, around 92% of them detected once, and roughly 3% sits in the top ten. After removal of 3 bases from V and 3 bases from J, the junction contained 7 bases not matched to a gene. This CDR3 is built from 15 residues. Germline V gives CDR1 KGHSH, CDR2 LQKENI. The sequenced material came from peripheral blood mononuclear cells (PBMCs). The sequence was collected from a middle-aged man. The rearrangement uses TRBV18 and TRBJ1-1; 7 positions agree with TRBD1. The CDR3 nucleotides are TGTGCCAGCTCACCTAGACAGGGTAGGGACACTGAAGCTTTCTTT. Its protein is CASSPRQGRDTEAFF. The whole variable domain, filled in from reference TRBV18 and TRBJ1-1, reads NAGVMQNPRHLVRRRGQEARLRCSPMKGHSHVYWYRQLPEEGLKFMVYLQKENIIDESGMPKERFSAEFPKEGPSILRIQQVVRGDSAAYFCASSPRQGRDTEAFFGQGTRLTVV.